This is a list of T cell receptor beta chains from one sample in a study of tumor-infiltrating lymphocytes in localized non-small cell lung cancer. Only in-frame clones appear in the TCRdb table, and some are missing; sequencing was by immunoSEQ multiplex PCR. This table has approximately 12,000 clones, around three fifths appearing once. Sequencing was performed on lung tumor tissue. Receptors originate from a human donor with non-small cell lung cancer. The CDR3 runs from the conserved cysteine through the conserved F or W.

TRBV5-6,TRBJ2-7,CASTFGVASYEQYF
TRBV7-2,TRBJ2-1,CASSLGAGGLLNEQFF
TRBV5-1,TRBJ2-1,CASRGGSSPNNEQFF
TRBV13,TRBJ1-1,CASSLSLDRGWNTEAFF
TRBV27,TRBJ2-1,CASSWGRSSYNEQFF
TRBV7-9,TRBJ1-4,CASSGDYRVGKLFF
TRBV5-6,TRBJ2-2,CASSWGLNTGELFF
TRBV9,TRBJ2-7,CASSKGQGSYEQYF
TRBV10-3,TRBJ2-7,CAIRDTGQPYEQYF
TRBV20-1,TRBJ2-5,CSGAVMETQYF
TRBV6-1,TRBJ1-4,CASSGTGGVNEKLFF
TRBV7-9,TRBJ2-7,CASSWGSSYEQYF
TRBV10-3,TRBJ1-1,CAISWEIGGRTEAFF
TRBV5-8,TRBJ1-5,CASSRTADQPQHF
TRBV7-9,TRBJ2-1,CASSPRTGRNEQFF
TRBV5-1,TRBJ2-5,CASSLVALPQETQYF